This T cell receptor (beta chain) was recovered during a study of cytomegalovirus exposure and HLA in healthy donors. The study, taken as a whole, reports: The authors later found HLA-associated TCR beta chains more clonally expanded than equally common others.

V dropped 5 bases and J dropped 1; count of bases not matched to a gene: 5. In germline, CDR1 is SGHRS, CDR2 YFSETQ. The CDR3 sequence is 14 residues long. A few counts support this clone. What it binds is unknown. Amplification used 60 Vbeta primers and 13 Jbeta primers. Sequencing was performed with immunoSEQ multiplex PCR; in TCRdb, only in-frame clones are kept and a portion is missing. The data contain some 120,000 clones, 8.5% of them singletons. This chain uses TRBV5-1 with TRBJ1-1, with 7 bases that match TRBD1. The sample was PBMCs. The sequence came from a man aged 35-49 years in good health and CMV-seronegative. CDR3 residues: CASRTGTENTEAFF. The CDR3 bases are TGCGCCAGCAGGACCGGGACAGAGAACACTGAAGCTTTCTTT.